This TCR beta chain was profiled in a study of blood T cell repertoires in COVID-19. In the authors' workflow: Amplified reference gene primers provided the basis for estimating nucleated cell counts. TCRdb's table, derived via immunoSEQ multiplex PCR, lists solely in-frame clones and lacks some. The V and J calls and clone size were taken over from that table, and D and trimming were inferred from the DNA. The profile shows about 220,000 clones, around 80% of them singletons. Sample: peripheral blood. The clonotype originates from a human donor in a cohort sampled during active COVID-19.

CDR3 region: CATSDLSGRGDNEQFF. As DNA, the CDR3 is TGTGCCACCAGTGATTTGTCCGGGAGGGGGGACAATGAGCAGTTCTTC. This chain links TRBV24-1 with TRBJ2-1; the match to TRBD2 covers 8 bases. The CDR3 consists of 16 residues. V lost 0 bases, J lost 5 bases, and 5 bases stayed unmatched. Germline V CDR1 and CDR2: KGHDR, SFDVKD.